This T cell receptor (beta chain) appears in the sequencing data of a study of blood T cell repertoires in COVID-19 (dated by TCRdb to 2018 to 2021). Study-level background: The collaborator samples originated in the United States, Italy and Spain and spanned the acute and convalescent phases of COVID-19. The material from the prospective study consisted of cDNA or gDNA derived from T cells, B-cell-depleted T cells, or PBMCs. The dataset comprised deeply sampled blood TCRbeta repertoires from subjects exposed to, actively infected with, or recovered from COVID-19. The repertoires were made available in a free public database intended to serve as a resource for research on the immune response to SARS-CoV-2. The samples were drawn from two sources: the first 160 participants of the ongoing ImmuneRACE study, and 1,254 subjects contributed by 6 global collaborators. Nearly every sample came with metadata listing a de-identified subject ID, COVID-19 status, age in years and sex. HLA class I and class II types, where available, came from metadata supplied by the sample provider rather than from assay-based typing.

Comments on this clone: It has no known antigen specificity. There are no base qualities to consult, and no much larger clone falls within one base.

Deletion took 7 bases off V and 10 bases off J, with a span of 17 bases between the germline ends. Its CDR3 holds 14 amino acids, cysteine through phenylalanine. The entry retains the CDR3 DNA only, 42 bases that are in frame from base 1. CDR1 LNHDA and CDR2 SQIVND are derived from the germline V gene (reference sequence). TCRbeta CDR3 regions were amplified from genomic DNA using the immunoSEQ Assay, a bias-controlled multiplex PCR. In the authors' own workflow: Nucleated cell counts per sample were estimated from amplification of reference gene primers within the assay. To quantify the absolute abundance of each unique TCRbeta CDR3 rearrangement, sequence reads were collapsed and filtered. Productive Simpson clonality was computed per sample as the square root of Simpson's diversity index over productive rearrangements. As stored in TCRdb, this immuneACCESS dataset retains in-frame rearrangements with V and J assigned. A fraction of the clones does not appear; measured against another copy, unresolved V genes explain less than half of the discrepancy, and the remainder lacks a known reason. V and J calls and clone size are copied from that table; D and trimming were computed from the DNA. For this sample the table gives hundreds of thousands of clones, of which almost 85% were detected only once. Of the sample, roughly 4.6% falls within the top ten clones.

At one collaborating source in Seattle, patients were enrolled during active infection and were followed longitudinally through the course of disease. The collaborating institutions used their own protocols to collect whole blood in K2EDTA tubes. Collaborator samples were shipped for TCRbeta analysis as frozen whole blood, isolated PBMCs, or DNA extracted from either sample type. General conclusions and limits of the study: The amount of clinical and demographic metadata varied by source and participant and was provided uncurated.

The V gene is TRBV19 and the J gene is TRBJ1-6; TRBD1 might be the D gene, on 6 matching bases. Sample: peripheral blood. The clonotype was recovered from a man in his fifties or sixties with COVID-19, enrolled during active disease. At the DNA level, the sequence is TGTGCCAGTACCGGAGGGGGGGAACGGTCACCCCTCCACTTT. It encodes CASTGGGERSPLHF. The variable domain in full, with residues beyond the CDR3 obtained from the reference TRBV19 and TRBJ1-6 genes, is DGGITQSPKYLFRKEGQNVTLSCEQNLNHDAMYWYRQDPGQGLRLIYYSQIVNDFQKGDIAEGYSVSREKKESFPLTVTSAQKNPTAFYLCASTGGGERSPLHFGNGTRLTVT.